This TCR beta chain is from a study of T cell clusters in autoimmune cytopenias. TRB was amplified by touch-down multiplex PCR, primer pools A and B combined. TCRdb reprocessed the multiplex PCR reads, with one entry per CDR3 protein and no DNA. The sample table sets out 4,500 or so distinct CDR3 sequences. The study's findings and limits: Physiological T cell clusters of healthy donors were apparently absent in primary autoimmune cytopenia patients. TRB repertoire shifts in secondary cytopenia and chronic lymphocytic leukemia mostly reflected lymphoma, not autoimmunity.

This CDR3 contains 14 residues. Germline V gene lookup returns CDR1 SNHLY and CDR2 FYNNEI. Each sample's input was approximately 0.25 ug genomic DNA, approximately 37,500 genome equivalents. For this clonotype: Its antigen remains unidentified.

This receptor was taken from a human donor with an autoimmune cytopenia or autoimmune hepatitis (not recorded which). Input material: peripheral blood. The chain has TRBV2 and TRBJ2-7; the D call of TRBD1 rests on TCRdb alone, since no DNA is present to check it. The CDR3 protein is CASKFRGDSYEQYF.